What follows are 31 T cell receptor beta chains derived from one specimen sequenced in a study of response to subunit inactivated influenza vaccine. MiXCR, run by TCRdb on the RT-PCR reads, gives a single entry per CDR3 protein. The top ten clones hold under 30% of a sample with about 190,000 distinct CDR3 sequences, 13% to 15% of them seen once. The sequences come from CD8+ T cells sorted from PBMCs, collected around 5 days after vaccination. The receptor set was obtained from a man aged 50-60 years who received an inactivated influenza vaccine.

This clonotype appeared a few times. The chain combines TRBV11-2 with TRBJ1-1; D not resolved. The V gene lost 2 bases and the J gene lost 0 bases, with 4 bases spanning the gap. The CDR3 covers 13 residues. Germline loops: CDR1 SGHAT, CDR2 FQNNGV. Here the CDR3 DNA reads TGTGCCAGCAGCTTAAATGTGAACACTGAAGCTTTCTTT. This codes for CASSLNVNTEAFF.

The chain links TRBV6-1 to TRBJ2-3; D remains ambiguous. The germline V gene has CDR1 MNHNS and CDR2 SASEGT. V was cut by 8 bases and J by 3 bases, with 15 bases left in between. The CDR3 runs to 14 residues. The CDR3 protein is CASGAQGKTDTQYF. Here the CDR3 DNA reads TGTGCCAGCGGAGCCCAAGGGAAGACAGATACGCAGTATTTT.

This clonotype showed up many times. This chain joins TRBV29-1 and TRBJ2-3, with 7 positions matching TRBD1. This CDR3 is 12 amino acids long. The junction had 4 bases not matched to a gene; V was cut back by 6 bases and J by 4 bases. The V gene's germline CDR1 is SQVTM and CDR2 ANQGSEA. CDR3 sequence (DNA): TGCAGCGTGGACAGGAGCCCAGATACGCAGTATTTT. It translates to CSVDRSPDTQYF.

This clonotype was seen a handful of times. The chain uses TRBV20-1 and TRBJ2-1; 8 nucleotides match TRBD1. There are 13 residues in the CDR3. V was pared by 2 bases and J by 7 bases, with 4 bases of the junction left unmatched. The germline gives CDR1 DFQATT, CDR2 SNEGSKA (reference sequence). CDR3 sequence (DNA): TGCAGTGCTAGAATACAGGGGGTGAATGAGCAGTTCTTC. Translating gives CSARIQGVNEQFF.

This clonotype was counted a few times. This chain links TRBV6-1 with TRBJ2-1; D is unresolved. Germline CDR1 and CDR2: MNHNS and SASEGT. Trimming pared 6 bases from V and 9 bases from J, leaving 18 bases between. This CDR3 comprises 14 residues. CDR3 loop: CASSPSGFYGEQFF. The CDR3 DNA reads TGTGCCAGCAGCCCATCCGGCTTTTACGGTGAGCAGTTCTTC.

Points on this clonotype: Mismatch with germline at one junction end may stem from a read error. This chain links TRBV4-1 with TRBJ2-2, with 9 bases lining up with TRBD2. The CDR3 sequence is 16 residues long. Germline V lookup: CDR1 MGHRA, CDR2 YSYEKL. The CDR3 nucleotides read TGCGCCAGCAGCCAAGGGGTAGCGGGAGTGATCGGGGAGCTGTATTTT. It translates to CASSQGVAGVIGELYF.

This clonotype occurred once. The chain has TRBV9 and TRBJ2-5, with D perhaps being TRBD1 or TRBD2 (5 bases each). The germline CDR1 and CDR2 sequences are SGDLS and YYNGEE. The CDR3 is 15 residues long. Trimming removed 2 bases at V and 2 bases at J, with 13 bases between. The CDR3 loop is CASSVRGSQQETQYF. The CDR3 DNA reads as TGTGCCAGCAGCGTGAGGGGCAGTCAACAAGAGACCCAGTACTTC.

This chain uses TRBV7-2 with TRBJ2-1, with D uncertain. Trimming removed 5 bases from V and 8 bases from J, with 10 bases in between. Germline assignment: CDR1 SGHTA and CDR2 FQGNSA. The CDR3 length is 12 residues. CDR3 protein: CASSLYVDEQFF. CDR3 bases: TGTGCCAGCAGCCTTTATGTGGATGAGCAGTTCTTC.

This clonotype was seen a few times. The chain recombines TRBV13 with TRBJ2-1; D may be TRBD2 (5 bases). In germline, CDR1 is PRHDT, CDR2 FYEKMQ (reference sequence). This CDR3 contains 13 residues. The V gene lost 1 base and the J gene lost 7 bases, with 8 bases spanning the gap. The CDR3 nucleotides are TGTGCCAGCAGCTTAGTGGACTTTAATGAGCAGTTCTTC. This encodes CASSLVDFNEQFF.

The genes are TRBV28 and TRBJ2-1; 13 bases agree with TRBD2. The CDR3 covers 16 residues. Germline CDR1 and CDR2: MDHEN and SYDVKM. Trimming removed 3 bases from V and 4 bases from J; junction bases left unmatched: 3. The DNA of the CDR3 is TGTGCCAGCAGTTTGGGACTAGCGGGGCTTTACAATGAGCAGTTCTTC. It specifies CASSLGLAGLYNEQFF.

The chain employs TRBV4-1 and TRBJ2-7; D possibly corresponds to TRBD1 (5 bases). Germline loops: CDR1 MGHRA, CDR2 YSYEKL. V gave up 2 bases and J gave up 0 bases, with 8 bases separating them. The CDR3 sequence is 14 residues long. The CDR3 bases are TGCGCCAGCAGCCAAACGGACAACTCCTACGAGCAGTACTTC. This sequence encodes CASSQTDNSYEQYF.

This clonotype occurred a few times. The rearrangement joins TRBV5-6 to TRBJ2-7, with TRBD2 matching 14 bases. CDR3 length equals 17 residues. With V trimmed by 0 bases and J by 2 bases, 4 bases remained unmatched. Germline-derived CDR1 and CDR2 are SGHDT and YYEEEE. CDR3 sequence: CASSLEGTSGGAYEQYF. The CDR3 DNA reads as TGTGCCAGCAGCTTGGAAGGGACTAGCGGGGGAGCCTACGAGCAGTACTTC. Supplemented by reference TRBV5-6 and TRBJ2-7, the full variable domain reads DAGVTQSPTHLIKTRGQQVTLRCSPKSGHDTVSWYQQALGQGPQFIFQYYEEEERQRGNFPDRFSGHQFPNYSSELNVNALLLGDSALYLCASSLEGTSGGAYEQYFGPGTRLTVT.

This clonotype was seen many times. The chain uses TRBV9 and TRBJ1-2; D uncertain. The CDR3 totals 11 residues. Germline V gene data show CDR1 as SGDLS and CDR2 as YYNGEE. With 3 bases removed from V and 5 bases from J, the gap between germline ends came to 5 bases. The CDR3 loop reads CASSAYYGYTF. Written as DNA, the CDR3 is TGTGCCAGCAGCGCCTATTATGGCTACACCTTC.

This clonotype was recorded at least ten times. V gene TRBV6-1 combines with J gene TRBJ2-2, with no clear D. Germline CDR1 is MNHNS and CDR2 is SASEGT. The V gene lost 1 base and the J gene lost 2 bases, with 8 bases spanning the gap. This CDR3 is 15 amino acids long. CDR3 bases: TGTGCCAGCAGTGAAGTGGCTCAAAACACCGGGGAGCTGTTTTTT. It yields the protein CASSEVAQNTGELFF.

The gene calls are TRBV20-1 and TRBJ2-3, with 9 bases lining up with TRBD1. V shed 3 bases, J shed 1 base, and the junction held 5 bases outside the gene matches. Germline V lookup: CDR1 DFQATT, CDR2 SNEGSKA (reference sequence). The CDR3 has 15 residues. CDR3 amino acids: CSASGTGYGTDTQYF. The CDR3 region has the DNA TGCAGTGCTAGCGGGACAGGGTATGGCACAGATACGCAGTATTTT.

This chain uses TRBV29-1 with TRBJ2-1; 8 positions agree with TRBD2. This CDR3 has 15 amino acids. V was clipped by 6 bases and J by 6 bases; unmatched bases: 13. Germline CDR1 is SQVTM and CDR2 is ANQGSEA. The CDR3 DNA sequence: TGCAGCGTGCTAGGGGCGGGAGGACTGATCAATGAGCAGTTCTTC. It specifies CSVLGAGGLINEQFF.

The chain is built from TRBV7-6 and TRBJ2-7, with D tentatively TRBD1 (5 bases). CDR1 and CDR2 (germline): SGHVS, FNYEAQ. This CDR3 contains 13 residues. Trimming shortened V by 0 bases and J by 7 bases, and 10 bases separated the two germline ends. CDR3 coding DNA: TGTGCCAGCAGCTTAGCGCGGTCAGGGGAGCAGTACTTC. Translation: CASSLARSGEQYF.

This clonotype was seen a handful of times. This chain joins TRBV20-1 and TRBJ2-7, with 7 bases aligning to TRBD1. The junction had 8 bases not matched to a gene; V was cut back by 2 bases and J by 1 base. Germline CDR1 is DFQATT and CDR2 is SNEGSKA (reference sequence). CDR3 size: 15 residues. CDR3 in DNA: TGCAGTGCTAGACTCCCGGGACAGATTTCCTACGAGCAGTACTTC. It translates to CSARLPGQISYEQYF.

In this sample, this clonotype turned up a few times. The rearrangement uses TRBV12-3 or TRBV12-4 and TRBJ2-7; the match to TRBD1 covers 9 bases. Trimming took 6 bases from V and 8 from J; bases not matched to a gene: 5. CDR3 length: 12 amino acids. CDR3 bases: TGTGCCAGCAGCCCTACAGGGGGCCAGCAGTACTTC. Translating it yields CASSPTGGQQYF.

This rearrangement joins TRBV7-3 to TRBJ2-5; D is possibly TRBD2 (6 bases). Germline values: CDR1 SGHTA, CDR2 FQGTGA. CDR3 length equals 14 residues. V lost 0 bases and J lost 4, with 9 bases in between. Written as DNA, the CDR3 is TGTGCCAGCAGCTTAACTGCTAGCGCAGAGACCCAGTACTTC. Amino acids: CASSLTASAETQYF.

The chain links TRBV7-8 to TRBJ2-5, with D hard to call. V lost 3 bases, J lost 0 bases, and 11 bases lay in between. CDR3 length: 15 amino acids. Germline values: CDR1 SGHVS, CDR2 FQNEAQ. The CDR3 DNA reads TGTGCCAGCAGCTTTGCAGGAGCCTACCAAGAGACCCAGTACTTC. It is translated as CASSFAGAYQETQYF.

V and J are TRBV20-1 and TRBJ2-3, with 7 bases fitting TRBD2. Unmatched junction bases numbered 3, after V lost 2 bases and J lost 1 base. From germline, CDR1 is DFQATT and CDR2 SNEGSKA (reference sequence). The CDR3 totals 14 residues. The CDR3 DNA is TGCAGTGCTAGACCAGCGGGACGCACAGATACGCAGTATTTT. Translation: CSARPAGRTDTQYF.

This clonotype occurred a few times. This sequence joins TRBV29-1 and TRBJ2-7; D gene uncertain. The CDR3 consists of 13 residues. Germline CDR1 reads SQVTM; CDR2 reads ANQGSEA. Trimming stripped 2 bases from V and 0 bases from J, with 8 bases between. In nucleotides, the CDR3 is TGCAGCGTTGAATTGCCAAGCTCCTACGAGCAGTACTTC. Its protein product is CSVELPSSYEQYF.

This clonotype was recorded at least ten times. V usage is TRBV7-9 and J usage is TRBJ1-2, with TRBD1 identical over 9 bases. The CDR3 extends over 16 amino acids. The junction had 9 bases not matched to a gene; V was cut back by 1 base and J by 6 bases. CDR1 SEHNR and CDR2 FQNEAQ come from the germline V gene (reference sequence). The CDR3 reads CASSLGTGGEVDGYTF. CDR3 nucleotide sequence: TGTGCCAGCAGCTTAGGCACAGGGGGCGAAGTGGATGGCTACACCTTC.

This clonotype was seen ten or more times. The chain uses TRBV29-1 and TRBJ2-7; 7 bases match TRBD2. The CDR3 consists of 15 residues. From germline, CDR1 is SQVTM and CDR2 ANQGSEA. Unmatched junction bases numbered 10, after V lost 2 bases and J lost 3 bases. CDR3 region: CSVELRSGGIYEQYF. The DNA of the CDR3 is TGCAGCGTTGAATTGAGGTCCGGGGGGATCTACGAGCAGTACTTC.

This clonotype came up many times. This sequence joins TRBV15 and TRBJ1-5; no definite D call. The CDR3 totals 15 residues. V lost 1 base and J lost 0, with 7 bases in between. The germline V gene has CDR1 LNHNV and CDR2 YYDKDF (reference sequence). CDR3 sequence reads: CATSRGKGSNQPQHF. The CDR3 bases are TGTGCCACCAGCAGAGGGAAGGGTAGCAATCAGCCCCAGCATTTT.

There are a few counts of this clonotype. The chain recombines TRBV11-2 with TRBJ2-3; 9 bases agree with TRBD1. The CDR3 spans 16 residues. Looked up from germline, CDR1 is SGHAT and CDR2 is FQNNGV. J gave up 6 bases and V 2 bases, and 9 bases lay outside the gene matches. The CDR3 DNA follows: TGTGCCAGCAGCTTATTCGAACAGGGGGCGTTGGATACGCAGTATTTT. Encoded protein: CASSLFEQGALDTQYF. The whole variable domain, remainder taken from reference TRBV11-2 and TRBJ2-3, is EAGVAQSPRYKIIEKRQSVAFWCNPISGHATLYWYQQILGQGPKLLIQFQNNGVVDDSQLPKDRFSAERLKGVDSTLKIQPAKLEDSAVYLCASSLFEQGALDTQYFGPGTRLTVL.

This clonotype was detected many times. The chain links TRBV7-6 to TRBJ2-3; D perhaps matches TRBD2 (7 bases). The CDR3 is 18 residues long. Per the germline V gene, CDR1 is SGHVS and CDR2 is FNYEAQ. The V and J ends lost 1 base and 0 bases respectively, with 17 bases between them. The CDR3 here is CASSLEFRGGSSTDTQYF. The CDR3 DNA reads TGTGCCAGCAGCTTAGAGTTCCGCGGGGGCTCTAGCACAGATACGCAGTATTTT.

V gene TRBV4-3 combines with J gene TRBJ2-7; possibly TRBD2 for D (6 bases). The CDR3 has 15 residues. V lost 1 base to trimming and J lost 2 bases, with 12 bases between them. The germline V gene has CDR1 LGHNA and CDR2 YSLEER. This chain's CDR3 is CASSQVPGSTYEQYF. CDR3 bases: TGCGCCAGCAGCCAAGTACCCGGGAGCACCTACGAGCAGTACTTC.

Within the sample, this clonotype is medium-sized (0.01 to 0.1%). The chain couples TRBV5-6 to TRBJ2-7; TRBD1 matches 7 bases. V shed 4 bases and J 2 bases; nucleotides not matched to a gene: 6. This CDR3 contains 14 residues. CDR1 and CDR2 from the germline V gene are SGHDT and YYEEEE. The CDR3 reads CASSLRGSPYEQYF. CDR3 coding DNA: TGTGCCAGCAGCCTCAGGGGGTCCCCCTACGAGCAGTACTTC. Variable domain in full (rest from reference TRBV5-6 and TRBJ2-7): DAGVTQSPTHLIKTRGQQVTLRCSPKSGHDTVSWYQQALGQGPQFIFQYYEEEERQRGNFPDRFSGHQFPNYSSELNVNALLLGDSALYLCASSLRGSPYEQYFGPGTRLTVT.

The rearrangement uses TRBV7-8 and TRBJ2-3; the D gene is possibly TRBD2 (5 bases). The CDR3 length is 15 residues. The germline gives CDR1 SGHVS, CDR2 FQNEAQ. V lost 1 base to trimming and J lost 2 bases, with 10 bases between them. The CDR3 loop reads CASSLVASPTDTQYF. DNA of the CDR3: TGTGCCAGCAGCTTAGTGGCTAGCCCCACAGATACGCAGTATTTT.